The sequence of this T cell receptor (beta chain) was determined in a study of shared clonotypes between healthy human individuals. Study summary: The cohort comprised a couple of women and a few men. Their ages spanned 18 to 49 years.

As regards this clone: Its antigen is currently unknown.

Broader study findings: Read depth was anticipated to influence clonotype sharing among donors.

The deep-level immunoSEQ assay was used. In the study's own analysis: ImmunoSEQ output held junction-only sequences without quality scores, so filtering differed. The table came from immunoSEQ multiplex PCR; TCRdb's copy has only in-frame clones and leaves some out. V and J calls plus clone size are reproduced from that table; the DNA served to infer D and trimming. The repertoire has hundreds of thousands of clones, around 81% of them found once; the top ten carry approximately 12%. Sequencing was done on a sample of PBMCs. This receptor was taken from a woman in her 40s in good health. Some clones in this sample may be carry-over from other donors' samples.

This chain's CDR3 is CAGNRGYEQYF. CDR3 coding DNA: TGTGCCGGTAACAGGGGATACGAGCAGTACTTC. The chain uses TRBV6-5 and TRBJ2-5, with TRBD1 identical over 7 bases. The DNA matches TRBJ2-7 better at its end, which makes the J call doubtful. Germline values: CDR1 MNHEY, CDR2 SVGAGI. This CDR3 comprises 11 residues.